This TCR beta chain comes out of a study of blood T cell repertoires in COVID-19. Study overall: The study drew acute and convalescent COVID-19 samples from the United States, Italy and Spain.

Authors' methods: Reference gene primer amplification gave estimated nucleated cell counts. Sequencing was performed with immunoSEQ multiplex PCR; in TCRdb, only in-frame clones are kept and a portion is missing. V, J and clone size derive from that table, while D and trimming were established from the DNA sequence. The table includes some 350,000 clones, over 75% detected once. Membership in each cohort depended on participant-reported clinical history. This CDR3 contains 11 residues. V lost 3 bases and J 4 bases, leaving 4 bases between the germline ends. Germline V gives CDR1 SGHTS, CDR2 YDEGEE. The sequencing input was PBMCs or T cells enriched from blood (not recorded which). The origin of this receptor is a man aged 25 to 40 who had recovered from COVID-19. V and J are TRBV5-8 and TRBJ1-2; D is undetermined. CDR3 sequence reads: CASSSLYGYTF. Written as DNA, the CDR3 is TGTGCCAGCAGCTCCCTCTATGGCTACACCTTC.